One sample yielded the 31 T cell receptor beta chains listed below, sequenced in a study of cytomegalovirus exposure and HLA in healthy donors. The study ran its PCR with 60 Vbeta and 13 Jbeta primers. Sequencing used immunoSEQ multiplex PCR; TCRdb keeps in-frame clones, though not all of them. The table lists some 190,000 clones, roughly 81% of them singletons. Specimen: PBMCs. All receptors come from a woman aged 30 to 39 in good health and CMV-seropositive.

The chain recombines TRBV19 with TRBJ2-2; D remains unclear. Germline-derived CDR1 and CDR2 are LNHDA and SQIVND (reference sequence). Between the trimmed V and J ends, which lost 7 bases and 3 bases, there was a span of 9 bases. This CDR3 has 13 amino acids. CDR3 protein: CASTNRDTGELFF. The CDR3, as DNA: TGTGCCAGTACCAACCGGGACACCGGGGAGCTGTTTTTT.

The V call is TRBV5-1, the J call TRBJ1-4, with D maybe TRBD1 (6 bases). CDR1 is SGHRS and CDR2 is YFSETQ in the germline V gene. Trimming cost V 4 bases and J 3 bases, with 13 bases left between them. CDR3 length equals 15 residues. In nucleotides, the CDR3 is TGCGCCAGCAGCATACAGGGATCGGCTAATGAAAAACTGTTTTTT. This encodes CASSIQGSANEKLFF.

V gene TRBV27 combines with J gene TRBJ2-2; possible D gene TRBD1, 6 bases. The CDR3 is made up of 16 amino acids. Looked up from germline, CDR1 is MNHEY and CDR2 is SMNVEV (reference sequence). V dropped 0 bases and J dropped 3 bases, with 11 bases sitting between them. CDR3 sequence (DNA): TGTGCCAGCAGTTTATCTTGGGGGCTCGACACCGGGGAGCTGTTTTTT. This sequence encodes CASSLSWGLDTGELFF.

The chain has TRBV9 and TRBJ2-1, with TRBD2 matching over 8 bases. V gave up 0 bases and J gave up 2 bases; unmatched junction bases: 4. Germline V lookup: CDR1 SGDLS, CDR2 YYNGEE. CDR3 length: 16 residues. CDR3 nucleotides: TGTGCCAGCAGCGTAGGGGCGGGGGGACCCTACAATGAGCAGTTCTTC. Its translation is CASSVGAGGPYNEQFF. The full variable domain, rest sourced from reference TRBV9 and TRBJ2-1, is DSGVTQTPKHLITATGQRVTLRCSPRSGDLSVYWYQQSLDQGLQFLIQYYNGEERAKGNILERFSAQQFPDLHSELNLSSLELGDSALYFCASSVGAGGPYNEQFFGPGTRLTVL.

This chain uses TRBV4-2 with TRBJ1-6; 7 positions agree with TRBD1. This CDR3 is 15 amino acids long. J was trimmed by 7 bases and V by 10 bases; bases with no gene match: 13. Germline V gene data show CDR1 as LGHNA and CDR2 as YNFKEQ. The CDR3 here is CATRGGSGGNSPLHF. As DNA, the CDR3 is TGTGCCACTCGAGGGGGTTCAGGGGGAAATTCACCCCTCCACTTT.

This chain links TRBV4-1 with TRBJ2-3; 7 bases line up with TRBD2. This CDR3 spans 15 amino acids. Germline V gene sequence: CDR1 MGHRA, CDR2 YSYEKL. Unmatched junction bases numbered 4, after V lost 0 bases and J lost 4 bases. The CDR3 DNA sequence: TGCGCCAGCAGCCAAGAGAGGGCGGGGGCAGATACGCAGTATTTT. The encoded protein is CASSQERAGADTQYF.

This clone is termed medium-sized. The CDR3 coding sequence is TGTGCCAGCACCTTCGACAGGGGAAGCAATCAGCCCCAGCATTTT. It yields the protein CASTFDRGSNQPQHF. V and J are TRBV6-1 and TRBJ1-5; 8 bases fit TRBD1. The V gene end was trimmed by 7 bases and the J gene end by 1 base; junction bases not matched to a gene: 6. This CDR3 has 15 residues. From germline, CDR1 is MNHNS and CDR2 SASEGT.

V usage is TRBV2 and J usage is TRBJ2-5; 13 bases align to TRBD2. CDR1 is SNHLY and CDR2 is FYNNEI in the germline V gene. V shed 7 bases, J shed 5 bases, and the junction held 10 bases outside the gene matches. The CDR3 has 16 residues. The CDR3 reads CASTKGLAGSGETQYF. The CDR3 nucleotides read TGTGCCAGCACCAAGGGACTAGCGGGGAGCGGGGAGACCCAGTACTTC.

CDR3 DNA: TGTGCCGGAGGGGAAACGGGAGTACGCTCTGGGGCCAACGTCCTGACTTTC. Protein product: CAGGETGVRSGANVLTF. The gene calls are TRBV2 and TRBJ2-6; D may be TRBD2 (6 bases). Germline V lookup: CDR1 SNHLY, CDR2 FYNNEI. The V and J ends lost 11 bases and 0 bases respectively, with 20 bases between them. This CDR3 region has 17 residues.

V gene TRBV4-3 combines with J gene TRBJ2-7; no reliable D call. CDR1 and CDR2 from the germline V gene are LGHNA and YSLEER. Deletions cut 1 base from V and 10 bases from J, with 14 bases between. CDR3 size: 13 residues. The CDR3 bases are TGCGCCAGCAGCCAAGTCTCCACCACAAGACAGTACTTC. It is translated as CASSQVSTTRQYF.

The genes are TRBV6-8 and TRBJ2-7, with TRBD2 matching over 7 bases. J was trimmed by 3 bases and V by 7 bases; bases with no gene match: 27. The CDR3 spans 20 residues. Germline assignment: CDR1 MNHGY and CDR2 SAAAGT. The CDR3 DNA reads TGTGCCAGCACCCCTTTCCCAGTTAGTAGTTCGGGCAGCGGGGTCTACGAGCAGTACTTC. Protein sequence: CASTPFPVSSSGSGVYEQYF.

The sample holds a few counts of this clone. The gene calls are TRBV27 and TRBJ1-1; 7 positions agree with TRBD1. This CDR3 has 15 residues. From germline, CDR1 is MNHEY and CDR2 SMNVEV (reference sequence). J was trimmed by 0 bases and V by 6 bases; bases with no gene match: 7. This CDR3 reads CASSLGQLMNTEAFF. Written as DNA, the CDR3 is TGTGCCAGCAGCCTGGGACAGCTTATGAACACTGAAGCTTTCTTT.

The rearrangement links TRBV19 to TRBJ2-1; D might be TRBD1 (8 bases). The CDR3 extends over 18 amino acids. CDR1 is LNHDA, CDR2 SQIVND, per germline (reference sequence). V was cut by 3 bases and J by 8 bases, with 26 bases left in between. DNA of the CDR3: TGTGCCAGTAGTATTCTCCCCCTTACAGGGGGGGACCGTGATGAGCAGTTCTTC. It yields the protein CASSILPLTGGDRDEQFF.

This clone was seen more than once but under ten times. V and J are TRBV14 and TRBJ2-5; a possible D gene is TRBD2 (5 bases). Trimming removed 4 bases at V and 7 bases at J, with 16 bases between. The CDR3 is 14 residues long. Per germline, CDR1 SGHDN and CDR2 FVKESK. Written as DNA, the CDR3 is TGTGCCAGCAGCCTTCTTGGACTCACGGGGACCCAGTACTTC. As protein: CASSLLGLTGTQYF.

The CDR3 sequence: CASSDGGLAGRSYEQYF. The DNA of the CDR3 is TGTGCCAGTAGTGACGGAGGACTAGCGGGACGCTCCTACGAGCAGTACTTC. J is TRBJ2-7 and V is TRBV19, with 12 bases fitting TRBD2. The CDR3 is 17 amino acids. The V segment lost 5 bases and the J segment 0 bases; nucleotides outside the gene matches: 8. The germline V gene has CDR1 LNHDA and CDR2 SQIVND (reference sequence).

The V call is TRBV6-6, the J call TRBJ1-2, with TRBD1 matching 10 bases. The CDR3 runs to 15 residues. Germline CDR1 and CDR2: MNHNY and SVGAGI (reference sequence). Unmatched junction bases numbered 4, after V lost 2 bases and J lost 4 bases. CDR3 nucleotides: TGTGCCAGCAGTTACCCTCGACAGGGGGCCTATGGCTACACCTTC. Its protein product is CASSYPRQGAYGYTF.

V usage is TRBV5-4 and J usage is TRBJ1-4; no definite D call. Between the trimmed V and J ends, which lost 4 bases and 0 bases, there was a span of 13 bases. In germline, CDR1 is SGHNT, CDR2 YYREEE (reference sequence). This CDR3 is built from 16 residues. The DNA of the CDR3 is TGTGCCAGCAGCCCGGATGGAGGTACAACTAATGAAAAACTGTTTTTT. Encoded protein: CASSPDGGTTNEKLFF.

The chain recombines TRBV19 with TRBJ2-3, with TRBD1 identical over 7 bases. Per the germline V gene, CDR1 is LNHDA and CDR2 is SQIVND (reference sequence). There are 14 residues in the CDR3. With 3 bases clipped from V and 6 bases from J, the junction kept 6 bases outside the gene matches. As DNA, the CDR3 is TGTGCCAGTAGTATTCAGACAGGGATGGATACGCAGTATTTT. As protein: CASSIQTGMDTQYF. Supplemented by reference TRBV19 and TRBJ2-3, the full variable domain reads DGGITQSPKYLFRKEGQNVTLSCEQNLNHDAMYWYRQDPGQGLRLIYYSQIVNDFQKGDIAEGYSVSREKKESFPLTVTSAQKNPTAFYLCASSIQTGMDTQYFGPGTRLTVL.

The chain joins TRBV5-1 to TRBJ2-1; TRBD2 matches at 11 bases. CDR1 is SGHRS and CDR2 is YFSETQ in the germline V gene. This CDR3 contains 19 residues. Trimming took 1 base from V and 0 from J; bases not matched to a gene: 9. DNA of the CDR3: TGCGCCAGCAGCTTGCCGACTAGCGGGACTGCTTCCTCCTACAATGAGCAGTTCTTC. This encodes CASSLPTSGTASSYNEQFF.

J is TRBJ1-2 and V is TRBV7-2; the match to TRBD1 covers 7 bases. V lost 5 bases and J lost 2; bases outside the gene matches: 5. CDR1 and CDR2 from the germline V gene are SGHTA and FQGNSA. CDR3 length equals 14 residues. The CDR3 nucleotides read TGTGCCAGCAGCGGGACGACAGGGAACTATGGCTACACCTTC. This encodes CASSGTTGNYGYTF.

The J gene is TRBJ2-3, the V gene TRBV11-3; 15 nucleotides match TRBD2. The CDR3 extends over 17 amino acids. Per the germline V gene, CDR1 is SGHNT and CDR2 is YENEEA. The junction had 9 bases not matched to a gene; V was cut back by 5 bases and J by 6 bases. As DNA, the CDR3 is TGTGCCAGCAGCCCCGGACTAGCGGGAGGGCCAGGGGATACGCAGTATTTT. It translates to CASSPGLAGGPGDTQYF.

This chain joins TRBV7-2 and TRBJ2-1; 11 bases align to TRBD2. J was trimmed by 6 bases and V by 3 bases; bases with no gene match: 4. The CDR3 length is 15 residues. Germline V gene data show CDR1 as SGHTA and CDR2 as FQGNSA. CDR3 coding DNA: TGTGCCAGCAGCTTGGTAGCGGGAGGGTCCAATGAGCAGTTCTTC. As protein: CASSLVAGGSNEQFF.

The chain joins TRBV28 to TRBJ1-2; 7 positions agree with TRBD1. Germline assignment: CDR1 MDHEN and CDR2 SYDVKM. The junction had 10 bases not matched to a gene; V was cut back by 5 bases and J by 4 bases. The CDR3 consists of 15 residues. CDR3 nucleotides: TGTGCCAGCAGTCGAAATCCGACAGGGTCCTATGGCTACACCTTC. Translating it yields CASSRNPTGSYGYTF.

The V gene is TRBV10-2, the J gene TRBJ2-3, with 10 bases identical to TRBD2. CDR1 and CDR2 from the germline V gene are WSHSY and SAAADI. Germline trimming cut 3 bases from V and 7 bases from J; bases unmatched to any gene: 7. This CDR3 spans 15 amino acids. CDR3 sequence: CASSDRSGGANTQYF. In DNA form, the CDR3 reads TGCGCCAGCAGTGATCGAAGCGGGGGGGCGAATACGCAGTATTTT.

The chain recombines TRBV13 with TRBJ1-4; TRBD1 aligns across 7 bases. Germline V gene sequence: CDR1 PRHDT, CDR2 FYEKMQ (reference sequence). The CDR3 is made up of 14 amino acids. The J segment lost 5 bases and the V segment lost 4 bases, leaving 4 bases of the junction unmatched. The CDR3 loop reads CASSSGTANEKLFF. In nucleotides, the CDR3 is TGTGCCAGCAGCTCAGGGACAGCGAATGAAAAACTGTTTTTT.

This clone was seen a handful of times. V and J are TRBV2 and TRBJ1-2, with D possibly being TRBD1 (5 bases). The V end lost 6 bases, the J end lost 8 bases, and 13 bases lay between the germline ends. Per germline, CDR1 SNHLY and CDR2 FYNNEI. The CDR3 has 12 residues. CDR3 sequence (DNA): TGTGCCAGCAGGCAGGGCGGGGTGGGCTACACCTTC. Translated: CASRQGGVGYTF.

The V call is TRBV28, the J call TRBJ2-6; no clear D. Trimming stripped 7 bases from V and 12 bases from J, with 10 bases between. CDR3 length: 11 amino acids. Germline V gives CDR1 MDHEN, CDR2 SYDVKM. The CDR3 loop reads CASTSSGVLTF. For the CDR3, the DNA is TGTGCCAGCACTTCCAGTGGCGTCCTGACTTTC.

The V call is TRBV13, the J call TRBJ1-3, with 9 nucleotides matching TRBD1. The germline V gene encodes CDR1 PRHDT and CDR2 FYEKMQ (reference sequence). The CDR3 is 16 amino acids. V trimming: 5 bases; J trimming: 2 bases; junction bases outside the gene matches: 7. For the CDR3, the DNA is TGTGCCAGCAGCGGGGGACAGGGTCTGGCTGGAAACACCATATATTTT. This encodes CASSGGQGLAGNTIYF.

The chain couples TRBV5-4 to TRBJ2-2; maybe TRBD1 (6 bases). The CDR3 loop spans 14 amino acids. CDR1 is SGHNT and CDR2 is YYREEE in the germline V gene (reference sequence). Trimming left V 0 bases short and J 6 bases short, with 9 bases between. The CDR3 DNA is TGTGCCAGCAGCTTGGGGGGGCCCGCCGGGGAGCTGTTTTTT. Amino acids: CASSLGGPAGELFF.

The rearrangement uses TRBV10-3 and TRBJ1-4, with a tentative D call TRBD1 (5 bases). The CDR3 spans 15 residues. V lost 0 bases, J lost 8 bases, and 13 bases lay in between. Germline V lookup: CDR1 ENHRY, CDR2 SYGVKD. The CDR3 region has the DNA TGTGCCATCAGTGAGTCGGGCAGGGAATACGAAAAACTGTTTTTT. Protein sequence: CAISESGREYEKLFF.

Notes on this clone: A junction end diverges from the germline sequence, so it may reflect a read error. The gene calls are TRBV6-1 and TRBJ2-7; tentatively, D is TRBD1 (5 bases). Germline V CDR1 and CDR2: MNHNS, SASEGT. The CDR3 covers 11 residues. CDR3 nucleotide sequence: TGTGCCAGCAGTGAAACCCGACAGACCAGCTTC. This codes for CASSETRQTSF.